This T cell receptor (beta chain) was sequenced during a study of cytomegalovirus exposure and HLA in healthy donors. This clone has a single count. With 60 Vbeta and 13 Jbeta primers, the PCR was carried out. Only in-frame clones appear in the TCRdb table, and some are missing; sequencing was by immunoSEQ multiplex PCR. The sample includes about 79,000 clones, under 70% of them seen just once. V lost 6 bases to trimming and J lost 4 bases, with 15 bases between them. The CDR3 contains 15 residues. Germline CDR1 SEHNR, CDR2 FQNEAQ (reference sequence). The V gene is TRBV7-9, the J gene TRBJ2-2; no firm D call. Source material: PBMCs. This sequence was found in a woman aged 45 to 65 in good health and CMV-seropositive. Here the CDR3 DNA reads TGTGCCAGCAGATTATCCACCGTACTCACCGGGGAGCTGTTTTTT. Translating it yields CASRLSTVLTGELFF.